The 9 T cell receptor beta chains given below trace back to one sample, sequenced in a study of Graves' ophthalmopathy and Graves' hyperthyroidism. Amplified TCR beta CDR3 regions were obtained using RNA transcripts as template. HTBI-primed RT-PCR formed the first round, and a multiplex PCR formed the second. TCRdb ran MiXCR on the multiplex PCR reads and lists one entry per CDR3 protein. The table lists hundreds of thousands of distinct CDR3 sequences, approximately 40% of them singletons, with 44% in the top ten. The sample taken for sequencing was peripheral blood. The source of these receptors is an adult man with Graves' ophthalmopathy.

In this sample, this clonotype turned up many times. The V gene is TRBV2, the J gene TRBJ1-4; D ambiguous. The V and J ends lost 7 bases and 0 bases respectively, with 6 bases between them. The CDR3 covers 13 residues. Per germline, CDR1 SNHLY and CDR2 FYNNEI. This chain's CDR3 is CASNPATNEKLFF. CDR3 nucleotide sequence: TGTGCCAGCAATCCCGCAACTAATGAAAAACTGTTTTTT.

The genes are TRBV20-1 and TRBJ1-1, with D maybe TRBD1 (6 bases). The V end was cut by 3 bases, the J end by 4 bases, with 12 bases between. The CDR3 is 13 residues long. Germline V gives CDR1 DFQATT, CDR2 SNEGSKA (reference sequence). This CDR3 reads CSASRDILTEAFF. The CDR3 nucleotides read TGCAGTGCTAGCCGGGACATCCTCACTGAAGCTTTCTTT.

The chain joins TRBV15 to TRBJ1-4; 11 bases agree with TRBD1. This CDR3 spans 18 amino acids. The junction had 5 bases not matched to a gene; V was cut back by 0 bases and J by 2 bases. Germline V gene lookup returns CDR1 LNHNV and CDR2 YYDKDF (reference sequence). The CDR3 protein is CATSRDGTGGLTNEKLFF. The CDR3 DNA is TGTGCCACCAGCAGAGATGGGACAGGGGGTCTCACTAATGAAAAACTGTTTTTT. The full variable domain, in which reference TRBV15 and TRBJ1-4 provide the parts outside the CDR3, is DAMVIQNPRYQVTQFGKPVTLSCSQTLNHNVMYWYQQKSSQAPKLLFHYYDKDFNNEADTPDNFQSRRPNTSFCFLDIRSPGLGDTAMYLCATSRDGTGGLTNEKLFFGSGTQLSVL.

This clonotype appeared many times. In DNA form, the CDR3 reads TGCAGCGTTGGTCAGGTTAACTATGGCTACACCTTC. Protein sequence: CSVGQVNYGYTF. The chain recombines TRBV29-1 with TRBJ1-2; no reliable D call. The V and J ends lost 4 bases and 1 base respectively, with 7 bases between them. The germline V gene has CDR1 SQVTM and CDR2 ANQGSEA. This CDR3 has 12 amino acids.

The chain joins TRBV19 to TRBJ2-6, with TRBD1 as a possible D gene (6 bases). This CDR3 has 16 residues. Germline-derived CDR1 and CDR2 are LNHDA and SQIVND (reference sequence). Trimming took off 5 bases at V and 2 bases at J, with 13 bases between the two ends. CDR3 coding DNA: TGTGCCAGTAGTGCAGGGGCGCTGACTGGGGCCAACGTCCTGACTTTC. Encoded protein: CASSAGALTGANVLTF.

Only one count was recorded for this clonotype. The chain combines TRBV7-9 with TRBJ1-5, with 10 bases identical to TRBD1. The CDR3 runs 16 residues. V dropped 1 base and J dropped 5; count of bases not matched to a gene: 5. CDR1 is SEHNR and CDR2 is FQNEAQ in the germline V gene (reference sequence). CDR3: CASSLGWGTGDQPQHF. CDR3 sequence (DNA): TGTGCCAGCAGCTTAGGATGGGGGACAGGGGATCAGCCCCAGCATTTT. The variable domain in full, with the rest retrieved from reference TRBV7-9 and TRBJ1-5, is DTGVSQNPRHKITKRGQNVTFRCDPISEHNRLYWYRQTLGQGPEFLTYFQNEAQLEKSRLLSDRFSAERPKGSFSTLEIQRTEQGDSAMYLCASSLGWGTGDQPQHFGDGTRLSIL.

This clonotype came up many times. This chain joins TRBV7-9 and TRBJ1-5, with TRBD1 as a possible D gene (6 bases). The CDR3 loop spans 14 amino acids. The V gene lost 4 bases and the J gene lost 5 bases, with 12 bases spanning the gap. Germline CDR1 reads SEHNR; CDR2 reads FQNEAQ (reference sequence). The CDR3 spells CASSSQGLDQPQHF. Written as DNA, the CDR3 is TGTGCCAGCAGCTCACAGGGTTTAGATCAGCCCCAGCATTTT. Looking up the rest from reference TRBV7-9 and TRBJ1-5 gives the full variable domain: DTGVSQNPRHKITKRGQNVTFRCDPISEHNRLYWYRQTLGQGPEFLTYFQNEAQLEKSRLLSDRFSAERPKGSFSTLEIQRTEQGDSAMYLCASSSQGLDQPQHFGDGTRLSIL.

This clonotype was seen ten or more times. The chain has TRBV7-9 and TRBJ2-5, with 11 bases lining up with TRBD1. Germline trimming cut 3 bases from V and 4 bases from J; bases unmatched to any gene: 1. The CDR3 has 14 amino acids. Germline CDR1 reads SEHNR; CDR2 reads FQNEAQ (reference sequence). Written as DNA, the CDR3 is TGTGCCAGCAGCTTGGACAGGGGGCTAGAGACCCAGTACTTC. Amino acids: CASSLDRGLETQYF.

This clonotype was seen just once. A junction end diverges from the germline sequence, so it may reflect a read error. The DNA for the CDR3 is TGTGCCAGCACCTATGGACAGGGTGGTGGCTACGAGCAGTACTTC. The encoded protein is CASTYGQGGGYEQYF. The chain recombines TRBV10-1 with TRBJ2-7; TRBD1 matches 8 bases. This CDR3 region has 15 residues. Germline-derived CDR1 and CDR2 are WNHNN and SYGVQD (reference sequence).